The clone carrying this T cell receptor (beta chain) was counted many times. TCRdb redid the calling of the RT-PCR reads with MiXCR, one entry per CDR3 protein. The sample contains more than 550,000 distinct CDR3 sequences, 12% to 15% of which appear only once. The CDR3 runs to 17 residues. Germline CDR1 SGHAT, CDR2 FQNNGV. V gave up 5 bases and J gave up 0 bases, with 17 bases separating them. Sequencing input: memory CD4+ T cells from blood. The receptor comes from a female donor in good health, serving as a healthy control. The V call is TRBV11-2, the J call TRBJ1-5; D may be TRBD1 (5 bases). CDR3 DNA sequence: TGTGCCAGCAGCCCAGTGGCAGGGACCTATAGCAATCAGCCCCAGCATTTT. It codes for CASSPVAGTYSNQPQHF.